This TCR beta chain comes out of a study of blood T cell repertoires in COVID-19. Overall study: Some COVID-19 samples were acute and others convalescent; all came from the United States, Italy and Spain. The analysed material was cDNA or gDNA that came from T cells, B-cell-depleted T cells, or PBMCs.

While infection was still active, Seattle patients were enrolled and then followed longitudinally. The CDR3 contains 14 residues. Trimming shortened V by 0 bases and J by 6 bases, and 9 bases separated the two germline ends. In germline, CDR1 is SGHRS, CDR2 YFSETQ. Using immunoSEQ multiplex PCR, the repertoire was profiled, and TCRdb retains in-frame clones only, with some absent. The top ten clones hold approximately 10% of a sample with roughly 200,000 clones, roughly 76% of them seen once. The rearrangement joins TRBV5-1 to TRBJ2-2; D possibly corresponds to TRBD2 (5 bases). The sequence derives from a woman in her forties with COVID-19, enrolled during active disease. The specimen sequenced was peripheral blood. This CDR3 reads CASSLVGAAGELFF. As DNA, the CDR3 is TGCGCCAGCAGCTTGGTAGGAGCGGCCGGGGAGCTGTTTTTT.